This TCR beta chain is drawn from a study of blood T cells in healthy people across ages. Study observations and caveats: Diversity of TCR beta per million T cells declined in a roughly linear way with age.

Primers used in a second PCR of roughly 6 to 12 cycles were a sample-barcoded 5' primer and a J-beta primer mix. Each TCR beta cDNA got a 12-nucleotide random molecular identifier. TCRdb called the 5' RACE reads again in MiXCR, with one record for every CDR3 protein. The data contain roughly 1.5 million distinct CDR3 sequences, 35% to 45% of them singletons. In the case of this clonotype: Antigen specificity is unknown.

The V end was cut by 6 bases, the J end by 5 bases, with 11 bases between. CDR3 length: 13 residues. Germline V gives CDR1 MNHEY, CDR2 SVGEGT. The material sequenced was blood. The source of this sequence is a woman aged 18-30 years in good health. This sequence joins TRBV6-2 or TRBV6-3 and TRBJ2-4; D is undetermined. This CDR3 is CASRLPAENIQYF. The CDR3 nucleotides read TGTGCCAGCAGACTCCCGGCCGAAAACATTCAGTACTTC.